The present entry profiles one T cell receptor (beta chain) with its context. The data were taken from a study of blood T cell repertoires in COVID-19. As originally analysed: From reference gene primer amplification, estimates of nucleated cell counts were derived. This table comes from immunoSEQ multiplex PCR, and its TCRdb copy is limited to in-frame clones, with some not included. The V and J calls and clone size were taken over from that table, and D and trimming were inferred from the DNA. Of 150,000 to 200,000 clones detected, approximately 79% appear once; the ten largest clones hold roughly 8%. The Seattle patients joined while their infection was active and were tracked longitudinally afterward. From germline, CDR1 is LNHDA and CDR2 SQIVND (reference sequence). The CDR3 has 15 amino acids. The V and J ends lost 4 bases and 4 bases, in that order; junction bases with no gene match: 7.

The clonotype was recovered from a woman aged 55-70 years with COVID-19, enrolled during active disease. The sequenced material came from peripheral blood. The chain has TRBV19 and TRBJ2-3, with 8 bases identical to TRBD1. The CDR3 reads CASSRGNRGADTQYF. The CDR3 DNA reads TGTGCCAGTAGTAGAGGGAACAGGGGGGCAGATACGCAGTATTTT.